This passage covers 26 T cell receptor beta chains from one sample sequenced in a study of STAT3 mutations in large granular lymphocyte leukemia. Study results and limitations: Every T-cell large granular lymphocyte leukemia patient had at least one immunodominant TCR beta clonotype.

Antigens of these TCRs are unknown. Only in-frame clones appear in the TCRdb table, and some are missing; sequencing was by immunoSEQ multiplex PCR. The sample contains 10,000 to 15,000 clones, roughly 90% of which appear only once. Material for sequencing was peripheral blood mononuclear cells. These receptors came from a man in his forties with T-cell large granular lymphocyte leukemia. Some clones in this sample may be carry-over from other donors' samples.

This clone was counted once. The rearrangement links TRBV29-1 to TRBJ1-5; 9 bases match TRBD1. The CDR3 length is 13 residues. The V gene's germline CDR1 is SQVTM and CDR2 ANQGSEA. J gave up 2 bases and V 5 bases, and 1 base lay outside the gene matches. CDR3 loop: CSVTGGGNQPQHF. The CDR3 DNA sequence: TGCAGCGTTACAGGGGGCGGCAATCAGCCCCAGCATTTT.

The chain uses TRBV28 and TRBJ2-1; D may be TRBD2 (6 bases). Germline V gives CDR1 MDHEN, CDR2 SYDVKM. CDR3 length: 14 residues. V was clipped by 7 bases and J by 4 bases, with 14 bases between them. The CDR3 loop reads CASTSGGAYNEQFF. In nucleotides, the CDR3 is TGTGCCAGCACGTCCGGCGGGGCGTACAATGAGCAGTTCTTC.

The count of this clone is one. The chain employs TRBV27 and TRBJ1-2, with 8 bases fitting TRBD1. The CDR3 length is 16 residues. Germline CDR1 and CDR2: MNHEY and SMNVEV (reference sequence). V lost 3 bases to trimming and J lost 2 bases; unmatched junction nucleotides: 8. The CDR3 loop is CASSLGRRGRNYGYTF. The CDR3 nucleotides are TGTGCCAGCAGTTTGGGGCGCAGGGGGCGAAACTATGGCTACACCTTC.

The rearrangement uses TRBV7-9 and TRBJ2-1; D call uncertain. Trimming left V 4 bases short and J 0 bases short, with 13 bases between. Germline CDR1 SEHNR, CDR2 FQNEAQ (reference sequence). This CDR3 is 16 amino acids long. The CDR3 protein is CASSSLRGGSYNEQFF. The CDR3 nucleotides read TGTGCCAGCAGCTCCCTGCGCGGCGGCTCCTACAATGAGCAGTTCTTC.

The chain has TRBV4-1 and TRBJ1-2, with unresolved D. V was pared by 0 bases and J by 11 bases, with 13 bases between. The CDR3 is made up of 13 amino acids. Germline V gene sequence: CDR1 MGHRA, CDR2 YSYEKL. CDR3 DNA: TGCGCCAGCAGCCAAGATGAGTCCAGCTTTTACACCTTC. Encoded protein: CASSQDESSFYTF.

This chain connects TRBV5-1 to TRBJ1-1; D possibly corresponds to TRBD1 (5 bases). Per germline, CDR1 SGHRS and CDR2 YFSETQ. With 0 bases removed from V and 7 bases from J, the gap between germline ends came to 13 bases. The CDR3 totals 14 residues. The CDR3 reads CASSLAPGSDEAFF. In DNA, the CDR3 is TGCGCCAGCAGCTTGGCACCAGGGTCAGATGAAGCTTTCTTT.

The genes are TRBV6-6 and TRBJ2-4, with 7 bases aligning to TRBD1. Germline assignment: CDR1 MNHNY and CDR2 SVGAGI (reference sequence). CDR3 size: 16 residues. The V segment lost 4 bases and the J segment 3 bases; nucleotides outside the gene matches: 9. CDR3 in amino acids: CASSFDRDGFKNIQYF. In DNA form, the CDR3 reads TGTGCCAGCAGTTTCGACAGGGACGGCTTCAAAAACATTCAGTACTTC.

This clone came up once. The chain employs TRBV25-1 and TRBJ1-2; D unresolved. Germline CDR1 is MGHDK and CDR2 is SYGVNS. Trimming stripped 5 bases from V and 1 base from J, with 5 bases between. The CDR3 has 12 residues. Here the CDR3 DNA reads TGTGCCAGCAGTACCCTTAACTATGGCTACACCTTC. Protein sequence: CASSTLNYGYTF.

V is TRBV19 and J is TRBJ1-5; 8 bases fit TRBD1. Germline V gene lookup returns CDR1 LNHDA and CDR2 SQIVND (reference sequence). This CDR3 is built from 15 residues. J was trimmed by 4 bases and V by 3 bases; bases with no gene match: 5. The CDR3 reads CASSIPNRGNQPQHF. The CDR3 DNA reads TGTGCCAGTAGTATCCCGAACAGGGGGAATCAGCCCCAGCATTTT.

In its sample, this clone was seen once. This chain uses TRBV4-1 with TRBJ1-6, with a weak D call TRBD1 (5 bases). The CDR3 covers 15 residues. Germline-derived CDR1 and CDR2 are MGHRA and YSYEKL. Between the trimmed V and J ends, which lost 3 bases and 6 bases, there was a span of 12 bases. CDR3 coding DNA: TGCGCCAGCAGCCAGGGGACCAGCGGTAATTCACCCCTCCACTTT. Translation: CASSQGTSGNSPLHF.

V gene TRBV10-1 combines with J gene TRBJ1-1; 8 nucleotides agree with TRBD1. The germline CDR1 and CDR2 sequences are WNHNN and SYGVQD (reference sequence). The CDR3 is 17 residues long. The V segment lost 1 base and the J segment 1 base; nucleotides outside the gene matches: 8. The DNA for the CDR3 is TGCGCCAGCAGTGAGTTCAGGGGGACAGGCTGGAACACTGAAGCTTTCTTT. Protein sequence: CASSEFRGTGWNTEAFF.

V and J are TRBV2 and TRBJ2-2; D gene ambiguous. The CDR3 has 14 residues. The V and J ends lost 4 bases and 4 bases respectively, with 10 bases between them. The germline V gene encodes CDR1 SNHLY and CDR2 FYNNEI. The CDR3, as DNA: TGTGCCAGCAGTGTCAGTCGAAGCACCGGGGAGCTGTTTTTT. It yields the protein CASSVSRSTGELFF.

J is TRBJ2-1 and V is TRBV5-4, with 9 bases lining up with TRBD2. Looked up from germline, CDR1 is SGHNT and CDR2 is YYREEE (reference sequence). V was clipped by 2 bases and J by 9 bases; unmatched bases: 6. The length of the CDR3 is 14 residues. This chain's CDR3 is CASSFGGGASEQFF. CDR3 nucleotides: TGTGCCAGCAGCTTTGGCGGGGGGGCAAGTGAGCAGTTCTTC.

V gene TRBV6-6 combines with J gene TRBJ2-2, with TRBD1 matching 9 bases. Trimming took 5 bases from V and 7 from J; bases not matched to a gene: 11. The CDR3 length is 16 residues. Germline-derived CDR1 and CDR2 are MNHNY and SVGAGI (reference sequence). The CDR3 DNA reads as TGTGCCAGCAGTGCTCCGGGACAGGGATTAGGCGGGGAGCTGTTTTTT. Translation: CASSAPGQGLGGELFF.

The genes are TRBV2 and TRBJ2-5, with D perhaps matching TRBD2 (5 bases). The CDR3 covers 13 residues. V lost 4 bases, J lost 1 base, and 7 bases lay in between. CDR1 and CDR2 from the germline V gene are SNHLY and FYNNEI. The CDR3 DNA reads TGTGCCAGCAGTGCTCTAGCCCAAGAGACCCAGTACTTC. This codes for CASSALAQETQYF.

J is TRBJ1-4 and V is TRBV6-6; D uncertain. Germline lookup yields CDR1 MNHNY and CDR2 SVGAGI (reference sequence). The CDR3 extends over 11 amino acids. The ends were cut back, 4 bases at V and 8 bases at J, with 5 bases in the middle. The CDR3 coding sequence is TGTGCCAGCAGTTCTGGCGAAAAACTGTTTTTT. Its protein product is CASSSGEKLFF.

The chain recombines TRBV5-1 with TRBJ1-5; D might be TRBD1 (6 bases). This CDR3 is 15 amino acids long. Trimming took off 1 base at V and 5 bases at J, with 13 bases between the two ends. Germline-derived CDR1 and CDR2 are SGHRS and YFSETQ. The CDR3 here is CASSLNSAGDQPQHF. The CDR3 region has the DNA TGCGCCAGCAGCTTGAACTCCGCAGGGGATCAGCCCCAGCATTTT.

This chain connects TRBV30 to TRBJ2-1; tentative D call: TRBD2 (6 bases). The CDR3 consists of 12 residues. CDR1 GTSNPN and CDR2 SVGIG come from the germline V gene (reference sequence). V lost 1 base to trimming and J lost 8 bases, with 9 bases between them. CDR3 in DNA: TGTGCCTGGAGTGGTTCGGGGGATGAGCAGTTCTTC. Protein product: CAWSGSGDEQFF.

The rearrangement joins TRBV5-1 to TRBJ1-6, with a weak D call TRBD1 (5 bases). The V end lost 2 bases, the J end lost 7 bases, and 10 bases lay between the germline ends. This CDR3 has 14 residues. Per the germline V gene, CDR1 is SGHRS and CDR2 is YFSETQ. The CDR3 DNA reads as TGCGCCAGCAGCTTAGGACACCAGAATTCACCCCTCCACTTT. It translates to CASSLGHQNSPLHF.

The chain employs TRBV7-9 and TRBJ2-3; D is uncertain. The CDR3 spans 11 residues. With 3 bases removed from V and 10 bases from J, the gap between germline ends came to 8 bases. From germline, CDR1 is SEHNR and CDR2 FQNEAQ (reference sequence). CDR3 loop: CASSFLTAQYF. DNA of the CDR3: TGTGCCAGCAGCTTTTTAACGGCGCAGTATTTT.

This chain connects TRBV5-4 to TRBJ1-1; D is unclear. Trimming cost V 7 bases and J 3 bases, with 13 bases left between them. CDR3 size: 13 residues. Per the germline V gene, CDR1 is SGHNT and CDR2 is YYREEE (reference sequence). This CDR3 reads CASGWSGDTEAFF. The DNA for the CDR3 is TGTGCCAGCGGCTGGTCGGGAGACACTGAAGCTTTCTTT.

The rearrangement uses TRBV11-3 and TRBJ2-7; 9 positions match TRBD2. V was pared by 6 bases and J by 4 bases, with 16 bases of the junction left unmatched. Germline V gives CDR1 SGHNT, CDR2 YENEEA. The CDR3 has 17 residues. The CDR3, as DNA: TGTGCCAGCAGTAACCCCCGAGGGCTAGCGGGGAGGTACGAGCAGTACTTC. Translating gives CASSNPRGLAGRYEQYF.

The CDR3 spells CAITGDGRYNEQFF. CDR3 nucleotides: TGTGCCATCACAGGGGATGGCCGGTACAATGAGCAGTTCTTC. This chain uses TRBV10-3 with TRBJ2-1; the D gene is possibly TRBD1 (6 bases). The CDR3 covers 14 residues. The germline CDR1 and CDR2 sequences are ENHRY and SYGVKD. Trimming took off 7 bases at V and 4 bases at J, with 14 bases between the two ends.

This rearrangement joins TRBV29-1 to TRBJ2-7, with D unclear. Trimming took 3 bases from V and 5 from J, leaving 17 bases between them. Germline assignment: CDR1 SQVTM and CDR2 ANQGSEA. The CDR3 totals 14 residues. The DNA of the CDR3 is TGCAGCGTTGAGGGTTGGGGAAAATCGGACGAGCAGTACTTC. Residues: CSVEGWGKSDEQYF.

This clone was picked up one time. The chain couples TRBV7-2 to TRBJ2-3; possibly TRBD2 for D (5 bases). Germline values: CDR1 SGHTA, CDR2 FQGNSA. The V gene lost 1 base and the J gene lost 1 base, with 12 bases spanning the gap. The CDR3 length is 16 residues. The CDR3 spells CASSLGGFGGTDTQYF. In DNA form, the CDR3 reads TGTGCCAGCAGCTTAGGTGGGTTCGGGGGCACAGATACGCAGTATTTT.

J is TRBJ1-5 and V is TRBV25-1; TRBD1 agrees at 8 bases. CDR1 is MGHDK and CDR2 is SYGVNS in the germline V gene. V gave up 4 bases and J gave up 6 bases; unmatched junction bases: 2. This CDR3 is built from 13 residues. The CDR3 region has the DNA TGTGCCAGCAGTGGGACAGGGACTCAGCCCCAGCATTTT. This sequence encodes CASSGTGTQPQHF.